The 20 T cell receptor beta chains reported below all come from one sample, sequenced in a study of cytomegalovirus exposure and HLA in healthy donors. In the PCR, 60 Vbeta and 13 Jbeta primers were used. Sequenced by immunoSEQ multiplex PCR; TCRdb stores in-frame clones only, minus some. This table holds about 88,000 clones, around 80% found once. The sequenced material came from PBMCs. The receptors were gathered from a man younger than 45 in good health and CMV-seronegative.

This chain joins TRBV5-6 and TRBJ2-7; possibly TRBD2 for D (6 bases). Germline CDR1 reads SGHDT; CDR2 reads YYEEEE. Trimming removed 0 bases from V and 0 bases from J, with 22 bases in between. The CDR3 runs 19 residues. CDR3 protein: CASSLGGRWNVDYSYEQYF. CDR3 DNA: TGTGCCAGCAGCTTGGGAGGGAGGTGGAACGTCGACTACTCCTACGAGCAGTACTTC.

This clone appeared a single time. The chain links TRBV29-1 to TRBJ2-5; D may be TRBD2 (6 bases). V was pared by 4 bases and J by 5 bases, with 20 bases between. Per germline, CDR1 SQVTM and CDR2 ANQGSEA. This CDR3 comprises 15 residues. As DNA, the CDR3 is TGCAGCGTTGTATTGATTGGCGGGGTAGGGGAGACCCAGTACTTC. The encoded protein is CSVVLIGGVGETQYF.

This rearrangement joins TRBV5-1 to TRBJ1-1; D gene ambiguous. The V end lost 4 bases, the J end lost 4 bases, and 14 bases lay between the germline ends. The germline gives CDR1 SGHRS, CDR2 YFSETQ. The CDR3 consists of 14 residues. This CDR3 is CASSPQPSSTEAFF. The DNA of the CDR3 is TGCGCCAGCAGCCCTCAACCCAGTTCCACTGAAGCTTTCTTT.

The chain is built from TRBV4-1 and TRBJ1-4; weak D call: TRBD1 (5 bases). The germline gives CDR1 MGHRA, CDR2 YSYEKL. The CDR3 extends over 14 amino acids. V lost 4 bases and J lost 13, with 19 bases in between. The CDR3 here is CASSPPGLSQGLFF. Written as DNA, the CDR3 is TGCGCCAGCAGCCCCCCGGGTCTTTCCCAGGGACTGTTTTTT.

The rearrangement links TRBV9 to TRBJ1-2; 8 nucleotides align to TRBD1. V lost 4 bases and J lost 14; bases outside the gene matches: 13. CDR3 length: 13 amino acids. The germline V gene has CDR1 SGDLS and CDR2 YYNGEE. CDR3 nucleotide sequence: TGTGCCAGCAGCCCTAACCCAGGGGGCGCAAGGACCTTC. This translates into CASSPNPGGARTF.

This clone was observed a few times. The chain couples TRBV5-5 to TRBJ1-1; 8 bases map to TRBD1. This CDR3 has 19 amino acids. Germline lookup yields CDR1 SGHKS and CDR2 YYEKEE (reference sequence). Trimming at V came to 4 bases and at J to 6 bases, leaving 23 bases not matched to a gene. CDR3 nucleotide sequence: TGTGCCAGCAGCACCTATCCCGGTGGTACAGGGGGGGGAGTCGCTGAAGCTTTCTTT. The encoded protein is CASSTYPGGTGGGVAEAFF.

V and J are TRBV18 and TRBJ1-2; TRBD1 agrees at 9 bases. Per germline, CDR1 KGHSH and CDR2 LQKENI. The CDR3 covers 15 residues. After removal of 6 bases from V and 2 bases from J, the junction contained 7 bases not matched to a gene. Here the CDR3 DNA reads TGTGCCAGCTCCGGGACAGGGTTTAAGAACTATGGCTACACCTTC. Translated, it gives CASSGTGFKNYGYTF.

The chain links TRBV14 to TRBJ2-3; 7 bases are shared with TRBD2. Germline trimming cut 4 bases from V and 6 bases from J; bases unmatched to any gene: 10. Per germline, CDR1 SGHDN and CDR2 FVKESK. There are 15 residues in the CDR3. The CDR3, as DNA: TGTGCCAGCAGCCGAGCCTGGGGGGGGACCGATACGCAGTATTTT. This codes for CASSRAWGGTDTQYF.

For the CDR3, the DNA is TGTGCCAGCTCCCCCACGTCAGGTAACAATCAGCCCCAGCATTTT. Protein: CASSPTSGNNQPQHF. The gene calls are TRBV18 and TRBJ1-5; no definite D call. The V end was cut by 6 bases, the J end by 3 bases, with 15 bases between. The CDR3 loop spans 15 amino acids. CDR1 and CDR2 (germline): KGHSH, LQKENI.

This chain uses TRBV5-1 with TRBJ1-4, with D unclear. The germline V and J ends were trimmed by 1 base and 0 bases, with 13 bases remaining between them. Germline CDR1 reads SGHRS; CDR2 reads YFSETQ. The CDR3 extends over 17 amino acids. This CDR3 reads CASSLFPGGSTNEKLFF. The DNA for the CDR3 is TGCGCCAGCAGCTTGTTTCCCGGCGGGTCAACTAATGAAAAACTGTTTTTT. Based on the CDR3 plus reference TRBV5-1 and TRBJ1-4, the full variable domain is KAGVTQTPRYLIKTRGQQVTLSCSPISGHRSVSWYQQTPGQGLQFLFEYFSETQRNKGNFPGRFSGRQFSNSRSEMNVSTLELGDSALYLCASSLFPGGSTNEKLFFGSGTQLSVL.

A few counts support this clone. The junction departs from germline at one end; a sequencing error may be responsible. J is TRBJ1-2 and V is TRBV4-1; D is ambiguous. The CDR3 has 12 residues. Germline V lookup: CDR1 MGHRA, CDR2 YSYEKL. The CDR3 protein is CASSQEDYGYTF. The DNA of the CDR3 is TGCGCCAGCAGCCAAGAGGACTATGGCTACACATTC.

As to this clone: The junction departs from the called germline gene at one end, perhaps through a read error. J is TRBJ2-4 and V is TRBV7-7; 15 positions match TRBD2. Germline V lookup: CDR1 SSHAT, CDR2 FNYEAQ (reference sequence). The CDR3 consists of 16 residues. CDR3: CASSPGLAGGGDIQYF. DNA of the CDR3: TGTGCTAGCAGCCCGGGACTAGCGGGGGGCGGAGACATTCAGTACTTC.

The rearrangement links TRBV7-9 to TRBJ2-7; a possible D gene is TRBD2 (5 bases). Germline CDR1 reads SEHNR; CDR2 reads FQNEAQ (reference sequence). The CDR3 consists of 14 residues. V was trimmed by 1 base and J by 2 bases, leaving 9 bases between them. As DNA, the CDR3 is TGTGCCAGCAGCTTAGGTCGGGGAACCTACGAGCAGTACTTC. Its translation: CASSLGRGTYEQYF.

The J gene is TRBJ2-1, the V gene TRBV6-1; 8 bases match TRBD1. CDR3 length equals 12 residues. Germline V lookup: CDR1 MNHNS, CDR2 SASEGT. After removal of 11 bases from V and 12 bases from J, the junction contained 12 bases not matched to a gene. The CDR3 DNA follows: TGTGCCGGAGGGACAGGACCCCGGGGGCAGTTCTTC. The encoded protein is CAGGTGPRGQFF.

This clone was detected a few times. V usage is TRBV21-1 and J usage is TRBJ1-5; the table's D call TRBD1 went unverified against the DNA. TRBV21-1 has pseudogene status. The CDR3 loop spans 16 amino acids. CDR3 DNA: TGTGCCAGCAGCGGAGCGACAGGGTCTAGCAATCAGCCCCAGCATTTT. Translated, it gives CASSGATGSSNQPQHF.

The chain combines TRBV11-2 with TRBJ1-5; D is unclear. V lost 5 bases and J lost 4, with 12 bases in between. This CDR3 comprises 14 residues. Germline values: CDR1 SGHAT, CDR2 FQNNGV. The CDR3 is CASSPSWYNQPQHF. The CDR3 nucleotides read TGTGCCAGCAGCCCTAGCTGGTATAATCAGCCCCAGCATTTT.

This clone was seen a single time. The chain is built from TRBV12-5 and TRBJ1-6; D not certain. Looked up from germline, CDR1 is LGHNT and CDR2 is FRNRAP. The CDR3 contains 14 residues. The germline V and J ends were trimmed by 5 bases and 0 bases, with 5 bases remaining between them. CDR3 in amino acids: CASGEGSYNSPLHF. CDR3 DNA: TGTGCTAGTGGTGAGGGCTCCTATAATTCACCCCTCCACTTT.

The chain couples TRBV5-6 to TRBJ1-2; 9 bases fit TRBD1. There are 15 residues in the CDR3. CDR1 SGHDT and CDR2 YYEEEE come from the germline V gene. After removal of 4 bases from V and 5 bases from J, the junction contained 9 bases not matched to a gene. The CDR3, as DNA: TGTGCCAGCAGCCCGATACAGGGGGCATGGTATGGCTACACCTTC. Amino acids: CASSPIQGAWYGYTF.

This rearrangement joins TRBV6-5 to TRBJ1-2; D possibly corresponds to TRBD1 (5 bases). The CDR3 sequence is 15 residues long. Between the trimmed V and J ends, which lost 2 bases and 2 bases, there was a span of 12 bases. From germline, CDR1 is MNHEY and CDR2 SVGAGI. CDR3 DNA sequence: TGTGCCAGCAGTTACGGCGCAGGGCGGAACTATGGCTACACCTTC. Amino acids: CASSYGAGRNYGYTF.

The J gene is TRBJ2-5, the V gene TRBV19; TRBD1 agrees at 10 bases. The germline V gene has CDR1 LNHDA and CDR2 SQIVND (reference sequence). This CDR3 has 16 amino acids. The V gene end was trimmed by 3 bases and the J gene end by 3 bases; junction bases not matched to a gene: 7. Written as DNA, the CDR3 is TGTGCCAGTAGTATCCCAAGACAGGGGGCGAAAGAGACCCAGTACTTC. Protein sequence: CASSIPRQGAKETQYF.